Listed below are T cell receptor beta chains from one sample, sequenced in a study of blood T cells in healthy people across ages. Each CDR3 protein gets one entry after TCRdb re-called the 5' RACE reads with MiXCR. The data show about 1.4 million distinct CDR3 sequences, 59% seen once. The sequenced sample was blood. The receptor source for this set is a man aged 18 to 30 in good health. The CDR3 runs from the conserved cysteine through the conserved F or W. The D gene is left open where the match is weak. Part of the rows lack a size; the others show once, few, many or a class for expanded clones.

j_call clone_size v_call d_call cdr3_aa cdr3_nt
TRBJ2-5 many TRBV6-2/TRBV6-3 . CASSLTSERGTQYF TGTGCCAGCAGCTTGACATCTGAAAGGGGGACCCAGTACTTC
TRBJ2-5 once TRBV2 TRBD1 CASSGRQGSDEQYF TGTGCCAGCAGTGGTAGACAGGGGAGCGATGAGCAGTACTTC
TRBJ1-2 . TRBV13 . CASSSIAAGQLYGYTF TGTGCCAGCAGCTCTATCGCTGCAGGACAGCTATATGGCTACACCTTC
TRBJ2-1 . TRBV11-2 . CASSRDQSGEQFF TGTGCCAGCAGCCGGGACCAATCGGGTGAGCAGTTCTTC
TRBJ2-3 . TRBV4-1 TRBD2 CASGVRSGGAWDTQYF TGCGCCAGCGGGGTCCGTAGCGGGGGGGCATGGGATACGCAGTATTTT
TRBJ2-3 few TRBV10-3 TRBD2 CAISEETSGSGDTQYF TGTGCCATCAGTGAAGAAACTAGCGGGAGTGGAGATACGCAGTATTTT
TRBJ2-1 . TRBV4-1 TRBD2 CASSQDLGLDGGGAFDEQFF TGCGCCAGCAGCCAAGATCTGGGATTGGATGGCGGGGGGGCATTTGATGAGCAGTTCTTC
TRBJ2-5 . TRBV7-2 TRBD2 CASSTSGRQETQYF TGTGCCAGCAGCACTAGCGGGAGGCAAGAGACCCAGTACTTC
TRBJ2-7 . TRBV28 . CASSFPQGRTFYEQYF TGTGCCAGCAGTTTCCCACAGGGCCGGACCTTCTACGAGCAGTACTTC
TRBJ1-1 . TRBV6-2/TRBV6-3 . CASSPYRSTEAFF TGTGCCAGCAGCCCTTACAGAAGCACTGAAGCTTTCTTT
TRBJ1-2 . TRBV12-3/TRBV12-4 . CASSVDGPNYGYTF TGTGCCAGCAGCGTGGACGGTCCGAACTATGGCTACACCTTC
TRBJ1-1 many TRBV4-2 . CASSQDATEAFF TGTGCCAGCAGCCAAGACGCCACTGAAGCTTTCTTT
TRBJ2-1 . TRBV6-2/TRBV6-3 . CASSPSYGSLSYNEQFF TGTGCCAGCAGCCCTAGCTATGGGAGCCTCTCCTACAATGAGCAGTTCTTC
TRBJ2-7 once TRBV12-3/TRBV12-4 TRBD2 CASSTLAGAGHEQYF TGTGCCAGCAGTACGTTAGCGGGGGCGGGTCATGAGCAGTACTTC
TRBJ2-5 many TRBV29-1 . CSVERSQETQYF TGCAGCGTTGAGCGTTCCCAAGAGACCCAGTACTTC
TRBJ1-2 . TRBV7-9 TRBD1 CASSGTTGQGHYGYTF TGTGCCAGCAGCGGGACGACAGGACAGGGCCACTATGGCTACACCTTC